Shown below are 17 T cell receptor beta chains from a single sample sequenced in a study of cytomegalovirus exposure and HLA in healthy donors. Researchers ran the PCR with 60 Vbeta and 13 Jbeta primers. TCRdb keeps only in-frame clones here, not all; method: immunoSEQ multiplex PCR. Here the sample spans about 150,000 clones, around four fifths being singletons. The sequencing input was PBMCs. Every receptor here comes from a woman aged 25 to 39 in good health and CMV-seronegative.

The V call is TRBV7-9, the J call TRBJ1-5; perhaps TRBD1 as D (5 bases). V lost 3 bases and J 9 bases, leaving 9 bases between the germline ends. Germline-derived CDR1 and CDR2 are SEHNR and FQNEAQ (reference sequence). This CDR3 region has 12 residues. This CDR3 reads CASSFPDRPQHF. In nucleotides, the CDR3 is TGTGCCAGCAGCTTTCCCGACAGGCCCCAGCATTTT.

The chain combines TRBV7-3 with TRBJ2-3, with 8 bases identical to TRBD2. This CDR3 comprises 16 residues. The J segment lost 0 bases and the V segment lost 2 bases, leaving 4 bases of the junction unmatched. The germline V gene encodes CDR1 SGHTA and CDR2 FQGTGA. Written as DNA, the CDR3 is TGTGCCAGCAGCTTAGGGCGGGGGGCTAGCACAGATACGCAGTATTTT. Protein: CASSLGRGASTDTQYF.

This chain uses TRBV5-8 with TRBJ2-1; TRBD1 matches 9 bases. The germline V gene encodes CDR1 SGHTS and CDR2 YDEGEE. The ends lost 2 bases at V and 9 bases at J; junction bases unmatched: 9. This CDR3 region has 15 residues. CDR3 amino acids: CASSFRDRAGGEQFF. DNA for the CDR3: TGTGCCAGCAGCTTCCGGGACAGGGCTGGTGGTGAGCAGTTCTTC.

This chain links TRBV28 with TRBJ2-7, with D uncertain. The CDR3 is 13 amino acids. The V gene lost 3 bases and the J gene lost 2 bases, with 8 bases spanning the gap. The germline V gene encodes CDR1 MDHEN and CDR2 SYDVKM. The CDR3 reads CASSFSQAYEQYF. CDR3 sequence (DNA): TGTGCCAGCAGTTTTAGTCAGGCCTACGAGCAGTACTTC.

The chain recombines TRBV5-1 with TRBJ1-2; no firm D call. The germline V and J ends were trimmed by 0 bases and 4 bases, with 7 bases remaining between them. The CDR3 covers 13 residues. Germline CDR1 reads SGHRS; CDR2 reads YFSETQ. The CDR3 region has the DNA TGCGCCAGCAGCTTGGAACACCGCTATGGCTACACCTTC. Encoded protein: CASSLEHRYGYTF. Full variable domain (remainder filled in from reference TRBV5-1 and TRBJ1-2): KAGVTQTPRYLIKTRGQQVTLSCSPISGHRSVSWYQQTPGQGLQFLFEYFSETQRNKGNFPGRFSGRQFSNSRSEMNVSTLELGDSALYLCASSLEHRYGYTFGSGTRLTVV.

The chain joins TRBV9 to TRBJ1-6; 8 nucleotides line up with TRBD1. Germline CDR1 SGDLS, CDR2 YYNGEE. V was clipped by 0 bases and J by 10 bases; unmatched bases: 3. The CDR3 has 14 amino acids. CDR3 sequence (DNA): TGTGCCAGCAGCGTAGGGACAGGGAAATCACCCCTCCACTTT. Protein product: CASSVGTGKSPLHF.

This chain connects TRBV5-1 to TRBJ1-4; weak D call: TRBD1 (6 bases). This CDR3 contains 16 residues. Germline V gene data show CDR1 as SGHRS and CDR2 as YFSETQ. Between the trimmed V and J ends, which lost 3 bases and 2 bases, there was a span of 14 bases. The CDR3 sequence: CASSSSTGRTNEKLFF. CDR3 in DNA: TGCGCCAGCAGCTCTTCGACAGGTCGCACTAATGAAAAACTGTTTTTT.

The V gene is TRBV28, the J gene TRBJ2-7; D is perhaps TRBD2 (7 bases). The length of the CDR3 is 16 residues. Germline CDR1 reads MDHEN; CDR2 reads SYDVKM. Between the trimmed V and J ends, which lost 5 bases and 0 bases, there was a span of 17 bases. CDR3 nucleotide sequence: TGTGCCAGCAGTCCCTGGGGGGCGGGGGACTCCTACGAGCAGTACTTC. Translated, it gives CASSPWGAGDSYEQYF.

V gene TRBV11-2 combines with J gene TRBJ2-5; D gene uncertain. The CDR3 spans 14 residues. Trimming took 4 bases from V and 2 from J, leaving 11 bases between them. Germline-derived CDR1 and CDR2 are SGHAT and FQNNGV. CDR3 DNA sequence: TGTGCCAGCAGCTGGGCCCACTTGCAAGAGACCCAGTACTTC. Translation: CASSWAHLQETQYF. Supplemented by reference TRBV11-2 and TRBJ2-5, the full variable domain reads EAGVAQSPRYKIIEKRQSVAFWCNPISGHATLYWYQQILGQGPKLLIQFQNNGVVDDSQLPKDRFSAERLKGVDSTLKIQPAKLEDSAVYLCASSWAHLQETQYFGPGTRLLVL.

In its sample, this clone was seen a few times. CDR3 sequence: CASSRLQGIGEQYF. CDR3 DNA: TGTGCCAGCAGCCGCCTCCAGGGGATCGGCGAGCAGTACTTC. This chain links TRBV7-6 with TRBJ2-7; a possible D gene is TRBD1 (6 bases). Trimming took off 5 bases at V and 6 bases at J, with 17 bases between the two ends. The CDR3 sequence is 14 residues long. The germline V gene has CDR1 SGHVS and CDR2 FNYEAQ.

CDR3 nucleotides: TGTGCCAGCAGCTTAGATACAGGCAGCTCCTACGAGCAGTACTTC. This codes for CASSLDTGSSYEQYF. The chain joins TRBV11-2 to TRBJ2-7; D is perhaps TRBD1 (5 bases). Trimming removed 0 bases from V and 0 bases from J, with 9 bases in between. Germline V gene sequence: CDR1 SGHAT, CDR2 FQNNGV. The CDR3 totals 15 residues.

The V and J genes are TRBV4-1 and TRBJ2-3; TRBD2 aligns across 15 bases. The CDR3 covers 18 residues. Trimming took 3 bases from V and 4 from J; bases not matched to a gene: 8. Germline CDR1 reads MGHRA; CDR2 reads YSYEKL. This CDR3 is CASSQRDGTSGGSDTQYF. CDR3 sequence (DNA): TGCGCCAGCAGCCAGAGGGATGGGACTAGCGGGGGGTCAGATACGCAGTATTTT.

The chain recombines TRBV2 with TRBJ2-2, with D tentatively TRBD1 (6 bases). The CDR3 runs to 14 residues. Trimming took off 6 bases at V and 0 bases at J, with 8 bases between the two ends. CDR1 and CDR2 (germline): SNHLY, FYNNEI. The CDR3 DNA follows: TGTGCCAGCAGCAGGGGAGCGAACACCGGGGAGCTGTTTTTT. Translation: CASSRGANTGELFF.

The CDR3 loop is CASSEALGLAGARAKNIQYF. In DNA, the CDR3 is TGTGCCAGCAGTGAAGCTCTCGGACTAGCGGGGGCGAGAGCCAAAAACATTCAGTACTTC. The V and J genes are TRBV6-1 and TRBJ2-4; TRBD2 aligns across 13 bases. There are 20 residues in the CDR3. Germline trimming cut 0 bases from V and 0 bases from J; bases unmatched to any gene: 8. Germline values: CDR1 MNHNS, CDR2 SASEGT.

The chain recombines TRBV6-1 with TRBJ1-1; 9 nucleotides align to TRBD1. With V trimmed by 6 bases and J by 7 bases, 9 bases remained unmatched. CDR3 size: 14 residues. CDR1 and CDR2 (germline): MNHNS, SASEGT. The CDR3 protein is CASRPGQGIGEAFF. CDR3 DNA: TGTGCCAGCAGACCCGGACAGGGGATCGGTGAAGCTTTCTTT.

The gene calls are TRBV7-3 and TRBJ2-7; D possibly corresponds to TRBD1 (8 bases). From germline, CDR1 is SGHTA and CDR2 FQGTGA. With 3 bases removed from V and 7 bases from J, the gap between germline ends came to 13 bases. CDR3 length: 13 residues. Written as DNA, the CDR3 is TGTGCCAGCAGCTTTAACAGGGGGGGGGAGCAGTACTTC. This translates into CASSFNRGGEQYF.

The rearrangement uses TRBV5-1 and TRBJ2-2; D possibly corresponds to TRBD1 (6 bases). The V and J ends lost 2 bases and 5 bases respectively, with 7 bases between them. Germline-derived CDR1 and CDR2 are SGHRS and YFSETQ. The CDR3 extends over 13 amino acids. The CDR3 coding sequence is TGCGCCAGCAGCTTACAGGGTACCGGGGAGCTGTTTTTT. Encoded protein: CASSLQGTGELFF.